This T cell receptor (beta chain) was sequenced in a study of blood T cells in healthy people across ages. Study information: Researchers report that template switching captured about one barcoded beta molecule per two T cells. Whole-study findings and limits: Unsorted PBMCs blocked a conclusive comparison of naive and antigen-experienced cells.

Germline V gene data show CDR1 as SNHLY and CDR2 as FYNNEI. CDR3 length: 13 amino acids. V was pared by 7 bases and J by 7 bases, with 14 bases between. PCR was performed a second time for roughly 7 to 12 cycles using a sample-barcoded 5' primer and a J-beta primer mix. Each sample provided no less than 2.5 million CDR3-containing paired-end reads. Via MiXCR, TCRdb re-called the 5' RACE reads, giving one row per CDR3 protein. This sample has over 500,000 distinct CDR3 sequences, with about 51% found just once. Note on this clonotype: Its antigen remains unknown.

The genes are TRBV2 and TRBJ2-1; D is undetermined. This TCR derives from a woman older than 75 in good health. What was sequenced was blood. DNA for the CDR3: TGTGCCAGCAATGGCCTTGGACCGAATGAGCAGTTCTTC. It specifies CASNGLGPNEQFF.